Listed here are 13 T cell receptor beta chains from one sample, sequenced in a study of Ad26.COV2.S vaccination and SARS-CoV-2 variants. Generated by immunoSEQ multiplex PCR, the TCRdb table keeps only in-frame clones and is missing some. In the table there are 440,000 or so clones, 92% of which are singletons. Treatment here: some 19 received Ad26.COV2.S at low or high dose, single or two shots; about 5 received placebo; per-sample allocation not given. At day 63 after the first vaccine or placebo injection, samples were drawn. The sequencing used peripheral blood, collected in a trial of Ad26.COV2.S vaccine versus placebo. All receptors derive from a person aged 18-60 years who received the Ad26.COV2.S COVID-19 vaccine or a placebo.

The chain links TRBV19 to TRBJ2-3; weak D call: TRBD2 (5 bases). V dropped 6 bases and J dropped 2 bases, with 6 bases sitting between them. CDR1 LNHDA and CDR2 SQIVND come from the germline V gene (reference sequence). The CDR3 sequence is 12 residues long. In DNA, the CDR3 is TGTGCCAGTAGCGGGGACACAGATACGCAGTATTTT. This encodes CASSGDTDTQYF.

J is TRBJ2-1 and V is TRBV4-1; the match to TRBD2 covers 10 bases. Unmatched junction bases numbered 3, after V lost 4 bases and J lost 3 bases. The length of the CDR3 is 15 residues. In germline, CDR1 is MGHRA, CDR2 YSYEKL. The CDR3 loop reads CASSPTSGDYNEQFF. The CDR3 DNA reads as TGCGCCAGCAGCCCAACTAGCGGGGACTACAATGAGCAGTTCTTC.

The V call is TRBV19, the J call TRBJ1-6; D gene uncertain. The CDR3 totals 15 residues. V lost 5 bases and J lost 0, with 8 bases in between. CDR1 and CDR2 (germline): LNHDA, SQIVND (reference sequence). CDR3 in DNA: TGTGCCAGTAGTGACGGGAGCTCCTATAATTCACCCCTCCACTTT. This gives the protein CASSDGSSYNSPLHF.

J is TRBJ2-1 and V is TRBV6-6, with 14 bases identical to TRBD2. V trimming: 6 bases; J trimming: 0 bases; junction bases outside the gene matches: 16. The V gene's germline CDR1 is MNHNY and CDR2 SVGAGI (reference sequence). This CDR3 has 21 amino acids. The CDR3 coding sequence is TGTGCCAGCAGCTTGGGACTAGCGGGGGATAAGAGCCTTTCCTCCTACAATGAGCAGTTCTTC. Translating gives CASSLGLAGDKSLSSYNEQFF.

The genes are TRBV12-5 and TRBJ1-1; tentative D call: TRBD1 (6 bases). This CDR3 has 16 amino acids. Germline V gene lookup returns CDR1 LGHNT and CDR2 FRNRAP. V dropped 2 bases and J dropped 1 base, with 14 bases sitting between them. The CDR3 here is CASGLFGGRRNTEAFF. In DNA form, the CDR3 reads TGTGCTAGTGGTTTGTTCGGGGGGCGAAGGAACACTGAAGCTTTCTTT. The whole variable domain, filled in from reference TRBV12-5 and TRBJ1-1, reads DARVTQTPRHKVTEMGQEVTMRCQPILGHNTVFWYRQTMMQGLELLAYFRNRAPLDDSGMPKDRFSAEMPDATLATLKIQPSEPRDSAVYFCASGLFGGRRNTEAFFGQGTRLTVV.

The rearrangement uses TRBV7-2 and TRBJ2-7, with 9 bases fitting TRBD1. The germline V gene encodes CDR1 SGHTA and CDR2 FQGNSA. V gave up 6 bases and J gave up 3 bases; unmatched junction bases: 6. The CDR3 sequence is 14 residues long. In DNA, the CDR3 is TGTGCCAGCAGGGAGGCGGGACAGGGCTACGAGCAGTACTTC. Residues: CASREAGQGYEQYF. Complete variable domain (other parts from reference TRBV7-2 and TRBJ2-7): GAGVSQSPSNKVTEKGKDVELRCDPISGHTALYWYRQSLGQGLEFLIYFQGNSAPDKSGLPSDRFSAERTGGSVSTLTIQRTQQEDSAVYLCASREAGQGYEQYFGPGTRLTVT.

V gene TRBV28 combines with J gene TRBJ2-7, with D possibly TRBD1 on 6 matching bases. CDR3 length: 14 amino acids. The V gene's germline CDR1 is MDHEN and CDR2 SYDVKM. V was trimmed by 5 bases and J by 4 bases, leaving 15 bases between them. Written as DNA, the CDR3 is TGTGCCAGCAGTCCGAGACAGGTTGAGTACGAGCAGTACTTC. Translating it yields CASSPRQVEYEQYF.

This clone appeared a single time. The sample has other DNA sequences that encode this CDR3 too. The rearrangement links TRBV19 to TRBJ2-7, with 10 bases matching TRBD1. The germline gives CDR1 LNHDA, CDR2 SQIVND (reference sequence). The V and J ends lost 3 bases and 4 bases, in that order; junction bases with no gene match: 3. This CDR3 has 14 residues. CDR3 sequence (DNA): TGTGCCAGTAGTATGGGGACAGGGGCGTACGAGCAGTACTTC. It encodes CASSMGTGAYEQYF.

This sequence joins TRBV7-9 and TRBJ2-5; 9 positions agree with TRBD2. The V gene end was trimmed by 6 bases and the J gene end by 1 base; junction bases not matched to a gene: 9. The CDR3 length is 16 residues. Per germline, CDR1 SEHNR and CDR2 FQNEAQ (reference sequence). The CDR3 loop is CASSLPSGDPQETQYF. The CDR3 region has the DNA TGTGCCAGCAGTCTGCCTAGCGGGGACCCCCAAGAGACCCAGTACTTC. The complete variable domain, with remaining parts taken from reference TRBV7-9 and TRBJ2-5, reads DTGVSQNPRHKITKRGQNVTFRCDPISEHNRLYWYRQTLGQGPEFLTYFQNEAQLEKSRLLSDRFSAERPKGSFSTLEIQRTEQGDSAMYLCASSLPSGDPQETQYFGPGTRLLVL.

The chain is built from TRBV7-2 and TRBJ2-3, with D tentatively TRBD1 (5 bases). Trimming pared 3 bases from V and 3 bases from J, leaving 16 bases between. Germline assignment: CDR1 SGHTA and CDR2 FQGNSA. The CDR3 is 16 residues long. In DNA form, the CDR3 reads TGTGCCAGCAGCTTGGCGGACACGCTTCTGACAGATACGCAGTATTTT. It specifies CASSLADTLLTDTQYF.

The V gene is TRBV3-1 (or the pseudogene TRBV3-2), the J gene TRBJ1-3; D unresolved. This CDR3 has 20 residues. The germline V gene has CDR1 LGHDT and CDR2 YNNKEL (reference sequence). V lost 1 base and J 7 bases, leaving 29 bases between the germline ends. The CDR3 nucleotides read TGTGCCAGCAGCCAAGCCATTCGATCTAAGGGTCCTTTACCCGGGAACACCATATATTTT. Its translation is CASSQAIRSKGPLPGNTIYF.

The chain couples TRBV4-1 to TRBJ2-7, with D hard to call. This CDR3 has 16 amino acids. V lost 0 bases and J lost 0, with 12 bases in between. Germline values: CDR1 MGHRA, CDR2 YSYEKL. In DNA, the CDR3 is TGCGCCAGCAGCCAAGATTACCGTAGTAGCTCCTACGAGCAGTACTTC. Encoded protein: CASSQDYRSSSYEQYF.

The genes are TRBV9 and TRBJ2-1, with TRBD1 identical over 7 bases. V gave up 3 bases and J gave up 9 bases; unmatched junction bases: 15. The CDR3 loop spans 16 amino acids. The germline gives CDR1 SGDLS, CDR2 YYNGEE. The CDR3 DNA reads TGTGCCAGCAGCGAGGGGGCCGGAACCCTTTCAGGTGAGCAGTTCTTC. This sequence encodes CASSEGAGTLSGEQFF.